Listed here are 23 T cell receptor beta chains from one sample, sequenced in a study of cytomegalovirus exposure and HLA in healthy donors. With 60 Vbeta and 13 Jbeta primers, the PCR was carried out. The assay was immunoSEQ multiplex PCR, and TCRdb's table has in-frame clones only and misses some. The sample lists about 150,000 clones, roughly 80% seen once, with approximately 13% in the top ten. The sample consisted of PBMCs. The origin of the receptors is a man between 35 and 55 years old in good health and CMV-seropositive.

The V and J genes are TRBV5-4 and TRBJ2-1; D might be TRBD2 (6 bases). V was cut by 0 bases and J by 6 bases, with 13 bases left in between. CDR1 SGHNT and CDR2 YYREEE come from the germline V gene (reference sequence). The CDR3 is made up of 15 amino acids. CDR3: CASSLGLARINEQFF. The CDR3 DNA reads as TGTGCCAGCAGCTTGGGGCTAGCGAGAATCAATGAGCAGTTCTTC.

The V and J genes are TRBV2 and TRBJ2-7, with D perhaps matching TRBD1 (6 bases). The CDR3 covers 15 residues. Per germline, CDR1 SNHLY and CDR2 FYNNEI. Trimming left V 8 bases short and J 3 bases short, with 20 bases between. In DNA, the CDR3 is TGTGCCAGCGGTCAGGGGTCCCCTCGTTTCTACGAGCAGTACTTC. Its protein product is CASGQGSPRFYEQYF.

This clone has a single count. This chain joins TRBV6-6 and TRBJ2-2; maybe TRBD2 (6 bases). Germline V gene lookup returns CDR1 MNHNY and CDR2 SVGAGI (reference sequence). V dropped 0 bases and J dropped 1 base, with 6 bases sitting between them. The CDR3 consists of 15 residues. The CDR3 region is CASSYSRENTGELFF. The CDR3, as DNA: TGTGCCAGCAGTTACTCGCGGGAGAACACCGGGGAGCTGTTTTTT.

The chain couples TRBV7-8 to TRBJ1-5; TRBD1 matches 11 bases. The ends lost 5 bases at V and 6 bases at J; junction bases unmatched: 12. This CDR3 spans 17 amino acids. Germline CDR1 is SGHVS and CDR2 is FQNEAQ. DNA for the CDR3: TGTGCCAGCAGCCAGGGCCCGGGACAGGGGGTATCTCAGCCCCAGCATTTT. Translated, it gives CASSQGPGQGVSQPQHF.

CDR3 sequence reads: CASSRLAGVLSETQYF. The CDR3 nucleotides read TGCGCCAGCAGCCGTTTAGCGGGAGTACTCTCTGAGACCCAGTACTTC. V and J are TRBV4-1 and TRBJ2-5; 9 bases fit TRBD2. CDR3 length equals 16 residues. V dropped 4 bases and J dropped 5; count of bases not matched to a gene: 11. CDR1 and CDR2 from the germline V gene are MGHRA and YSYEKL.

The chain links TRBV9 to TRBJ2-6, with 9 bases aligning to TRBD2. The germline gives CDR1 SGDLS, CDR2 YYNGEE. This CDR3 contains 17 residues. V lost 2 bases, J lost 4 bases, and 7 bases stayed unmatched. The CDR3 is CASSVIAGEGGANVLTF. In DNA, the CDR3 is TGTGCCAGCAGCGTCATAGCGGGAGAGGGAGGGGCCAACGTCCTGACTTTC.

The chain has TRBV5-4 and TRBJ2-3; 12 bases line up with TRBD2. The CDR3 consists of 15 residues. V gave up 4 bases and J gave up 3 bases; unmatched junction bases: 3. Germline CDR1 SGHNT, CDR2 YYREEE (reference sequence). As DNA, the CDR3 is TGTGCCAGCAGCCACGGGACTAGCGGGACAGATACGCAGTATTTT. It is translated as CASSHGTSGTDTQYF.

The V and J genes are TRBV6-1 and TRBJ1-5; D perhaps matches TRBD1 (6 bases). V lost 6 bases, J lost 4 bases, and 10 bases lay in between. Germline CDR1 reads MNHNS; CDR2 reads SASEGT. CDR3 length: 13 amino acids. The CDR3 protein is CASSLTGNQPQHF. In DNA, the CDR3 is TGTGCCAGCAGCCTCACAGGGAATCAGCCCCAGCATTTT.

This chain uses TRBV19 with TRBJ1-2; 10 nucleotides align to TRBD1. The CDR3 is made up of 14 amino acids. The germline gives CDR1 LNHDA, CDR2 SQIVND (reference sequence). Trimming at V came to 4 bases and at J to 2 bases, leaving 1 base not matched to a gene. DNA of the CDR3: TGTGCCAGTAGTACGGGACAGGGGAACTATGGCTACACCTTC. Encoded protein: CASSTGQGNYGYTF.

The J gene is TRBJ1-5, the V gene TRBV27; 11 bases agree with TRBD1. The trim removed 6 bases at V and 0 bases at J, leaving 1 base unmatched. Germline CDR1 is MNHEY and CDR2 is SMNVEV (reference sequence). This CDR3 has 15 amino acids. In nucleotides, the CDR3 is TGTGCCAGCAGAGGACAGGGGGCTAGCAATCAGCCCCAGCATTTT. This sequence encodes CASRGQGASNQPQHF.

The chain employs TRBV19 and TRBJ2-3, with D possibly being TRBD2 (7 bases). With 8 bases removed from V and 9 bases from J, the gap between germline ends came to 12 bases. The CDR3 sequence is 11 residues long. CDR1 LNHDA and CDR2 SQIVND come from the germline V gene (reference sequence). DNA for the CDR3: TGTGCCAGTTGGGGGGGGGCGACGCAGTATTTT. Residues: CASWGGATQYF.

This clone showed up just once. The chain uses TRBV6-6 and TRBJ2-7; D uncertain. The CDR3 runs 12 residues. The germline V gene encodes CDR1 MNHNY and CDR2 SVGAGI (reference sequence). Trimming removed 2 bases at V and 6 bases at J, with 8 bases between. CDR3 DNA: TGTGCCAGCAGTTACCTGCAGGCCGAGCAGTACTTC. Its protein is CASSYLQAEQYF.

The rearrangement links TRBV18 to TRBJ1-5, with 8 bases matching TRBD1. The CDR3 runs 14 residues. Unmatched junction bases numbered 5, after V lost 6 bases and J lost 4 bases. The germline gives CDR1 KGHSH, CDR2 LQKENI. The CDR3 loop is CASSQQGGNQPQHF. The CDR3 nucleotides are TGTGCCAGCTCCCAACAGGGGGGAAATCAGCCCCAGCATTTT.

This chain links TRBV7-9 with TRBJ1-3, with D perhaps matching TRBD1 (5 bases). V was pared by 8 bases and J by 1 base, with 9 bases between. The CDR3 is 13 residues long. Germline V CDR1 and CDR2: SEHNR, FQNEAQ (reference sequence). For the CDR3, the DNA is TGTGCCAGCGAGAGGACATCTGGAAACACCATATATTTT. It specifies CASERTSGNTIYF.

The genes are TRBV5-6 and TRBJ2-4, with 8 bases lining up with TRBD1. V lost 0 bases, J lost 5 bases, and 1 base stayed unmatched. This CDR3 has 14 amino acids. CDR1 is SGHDT and CDR2 is YYEEEE in the germline V gene. CDR3 nucleotides: TGTGCCAGCAGCTTGGGGGGACAGGAAAACATTCAGTACTTC. This encodes CASSLGGQENIQYF.

The chain recombines TRBV11-1 with TRBJ2-1, with TRBD2 matching 10 bases. V trimming: 5 bases; J trimming: 5 bases; junction bases outside the gene matches: 9. Germline V gene sequence: CDR1 SGHAT, CDR2 FQDESV (reference sequence). The CDR3 is 16 residues long. The CDR3 loop is CASSPRTSGLHNEQFF. CDR3 nucleotide sequence: TGTGCCAGCAGCCCGCGGACTAGCGGCTTACACAATGAGCAGTTCTTC.

The rearrangement uses TRBV6-5 and TRBJ1-1; 10 bases are a match to TRBD1. The V segment lost 6 bases and the J segment 8 bases; nucleotides outside the gene matches: 9. The CDR3 length is 14 residues. Germline CDR1 MNHEY, CDR2 SVGAGI. The CDR3 bases are TGTGCCAGCAGCCCCGGGACAGGGGCCTTAGAAGCTTTCTTT. It is translated as CASSPGTGALEAFF.

CDR3 bases: TGTGCCAGCAGCTTAGCGACGACATACAATGAGCAGTTCTTC. It encodes CASSLATTYNEQFF. The V gene is TRBV7-2, the J gene TRBJ2-1; D remains ambiguous. V was cut by 0 bases and J by 4 bases, with 7 bases left in between. The CDR3 spans 14 residues. Germline values: CDR1 SGHTA, CDR2 FQGNSA.

This clone was seen a few times. The chain uses TRBV21-1 and TRBJ2-5; no check of the table's D call, TRBD1, against the DNA was made. TRBV21-1 is assigned pseudogene status. The CDR3 spans 16 residues. CDR3 sequence: CASSKEAQNREETQYF. CDR3 bases: TGTGCCAGCAGCAAAGAGGCCCAAAACAGGGAGGAGACCCAGTACTTC.

This chain links TRBV6-1 with TRBJ1-5; 11 bases are shared with TRBD1. Trimming at V came to 4 bases and at J to 4 bases, leaving 3 bases not matched to a gene. CDR3 length: 15 amino acids. Germline CDR1 reads MNHNS; CDR2 reads SASEGT. CDR3 DNA: TGTGCCAGCAGTGCGGACAGGGGGCCGAATCAGCCCCAGCATTTT. This gives the protein CASSADRGPNQPQHF.

The chain combines TRBV5-5 with TRBJ2-5; the match to TRBD1 covers 11 bases. This CDR3 has 15 amino acids. Germline V gene data show CDR1 as SGHKS and CDR2 as YYEKEE (reference sequence). V gave up 4 bases and J gave up 7 bases; unmatched junction bases: 9. The CDR3 here is CASSLRTGGVGTQYF. CDR3 sequence (DNA): TGTGCCAGCAGCCTGAGGACAGGGGGCGTGGGGACCCAGTACTTC.

The V gene is TRBV7-8, the J gene TRBJ2-7; 7 positions agree with TRBD1. Germline assignment: CDR1 SGHVS and CDR2 FQNEAQ. This CDR3 comprises 16 residues. J lost 4 bases, V lost 5 bases, and 14 bases had no gene match. The CDR3 sequence: CASSPEQGPWGYEQYF. CDR3 bases: TGTGCCAGCAGCCCCGAACAGGGGCCATGGGGTTACGAGCAGTACTTC.

The rearrangement uses TRBV28 and TRBJ1-2, with 7 bases fitting TRBD1. CDR1 and CDR2 (germline): MDHEN, SYDVKM. The CDR3 runs 14 residues. The V and J ends lost 10 bases and 6 bases, in that order; junction bases with no gene match: 14. CDR3 DNA sequence: TGTGCCACCGTACACCAGACAGGGATAAATGGCTACACCTTC. Translated: CATVHQTGINGYTF.